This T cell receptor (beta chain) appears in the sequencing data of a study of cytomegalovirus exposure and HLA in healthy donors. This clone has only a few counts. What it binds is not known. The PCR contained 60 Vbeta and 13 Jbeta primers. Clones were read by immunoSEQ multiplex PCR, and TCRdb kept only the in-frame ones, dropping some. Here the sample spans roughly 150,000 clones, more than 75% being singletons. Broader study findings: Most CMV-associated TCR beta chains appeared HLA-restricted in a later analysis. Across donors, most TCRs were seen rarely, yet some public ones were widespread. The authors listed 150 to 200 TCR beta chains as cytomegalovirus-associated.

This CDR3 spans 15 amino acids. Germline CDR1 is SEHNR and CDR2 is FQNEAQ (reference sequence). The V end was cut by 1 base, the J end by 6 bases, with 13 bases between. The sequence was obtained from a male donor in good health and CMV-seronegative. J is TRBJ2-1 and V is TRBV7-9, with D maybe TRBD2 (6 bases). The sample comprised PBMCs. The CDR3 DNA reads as TGTGCCAGCAGCTTAGGATCTTTCGGGGGCAATGAGCAGTTCTTC. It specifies CASSLGSFGGNEQFF.